The 11 T cell receptor beta chains below were found in one sample sequenced in a study of blood T cells in healthy people across ages. For the second PCR, which ran for about 6 to 11 cycles, a sample-barcoded 5' primer and a J-beta primer mix were used. A single record per CDR3 protein comes from TCRdb applying MiXCR to the 5' RACE reads. Altogether 1.5 million to 2 million distinct CDR3 sequences are present, 28% being singletons, with the ten largest covering roughly 8%. Sequencing input: blood. The receptors here all came from a woman aged 30 to 39 in good health.

Points on this clonotype: A read error may be the cause here, since a much bigger clone is one base away. The V and J genes are TRBV5-1 and TRBJ1-2; 7 positions match TRBD1. The CDR3 is made up of 14 amino acids. Germline CDR1 and CDR2: SGHRS and YFSETQ. The chain's CDR3 is CANSLTGEAVGYTF. In DNA form, the CDR3 reads TGCGCCAACAGCTTAACAGGGGAAGCAGTTGGCTACACCTTC.

The rearrangement joins TRBV12-3 or TRBV12-4 to TRBJ2-7; TRBD2 matches 8 bases. V shed 6 bases and J 7 bases; nucleotides not matched to a gene: 20. This CDR3 contains 17 residues. The CDR3 DNA sequence: TGTGCCAGCAGCCTAGGATCGGGAGGGGGGTCCTACAATGAGCAGTACTTC. This encodes CASSLGSGGGSYNEQYF.

In this sample, this clonotype turned up many times. J is TRBJ1-5 and V is TRBV10-2; the D is unclear. The CDR3 has 12 residues. Germline values: CDR1 WSHSY, CDR2 SAAADI. Trimming took 4 bases from V and 6 from J, leaving 7 bases between them. CDR3 nucleotides: TGCGCCAGCAGTGCCATGGTTCAGCCCCAGCATTTT. This codes for CASSAMVQPQHF.

This sequence joins TRBV7-2 and TRBJ2-3; perhaps D is TRBD1 or TRBD2 (5 bases each). Deletions cut 7 bases from V and 2 bases from J, with 13 bases between. The CDR3 is 14 amino acids. Per germline, CDR1 SGHTA and CDR2 FQGNSA. The CDR3 sequence: CASIFEGFTDTQYF. The CDR3 nucleotides read TGTGCCAGCATCTTTGAGGGGTTCACAGATACGCAGTATTTT.

This clonotype was recorded many times. V gene TRBV29-1 combines with J gene TRBJ2-5, with D tentatively TRBD1 (6 bases). The CDR3 is made up of 14 amino acids. Germline CDR1 and CDR2: SQVTM and ANQGSEA. V was shortened by 7 bases and J by 0 bases, with 15 bases between the two germline ends. The CDR3 sequence: CSGKGVANQETQYF. CDR3 in DNA: TGCAGCGGAAAGGGGGTAGCCAACCAAGAGACCCAGTACTTC.

This clonotype has a handful of counts. The chain links TRBV27 to TRBJ1-3; D call uncertain. Trimming shortened V by 6 bases and J by 1 base, and 13 bases separated the two germline ends. Germline CDR1 reads MNHEY; CDR2 reads SMNVEV (reference sequence). The CDR3 is made up of 15 amino acids. CDR3 in DNA: TGTGCCAGCAGCTCCTACGGCAGGTCTGGAAACACCATATATTTT. Translated, it gives CASSSYGRSGNTIYF.

The chain carries TRBV4-2 and TRBJ2-5, with 7 bases identical to TRBD2. The CDR3 runs 16 residues. CDR1 and CDR2 (germline): LGHNA, YNFKEQ. Trimming removed 4 bases from V and 11 bases from J; junction bases left unmatched: 19. The CDR3 loop is CASSPARWGGGSEQYF. CDR3 DNA: TGTGCCAGCAGCCCCGCGAGATGGGGCGGGGGTTCTGAGCAGTACTTC.

This clonotype was counted many times. The J gene is TRBJ1-2, the V gene TRBV5-1, with D possibly being TRBD1 (6 bases). Trimming shortened V by 0 bases and J by 8 bases, and 14 bases separated the two germline ends. Germline lookup yields CDR1 SGHRS and CDR2 YFSETQ. The CDR3 totals 14 residues. The CDR3 DNA follows: TGCGCCAGCAGCTTGGGGTACGGGGGCGCAGGCTACACCTTC. It specifies CASSLGYGGAGYTF.

In this sample, this clonotype turned up a few times. This chain uses TRBV6-5 with TRBJ1-1, with 7 bases matching TRBD1. CDR3 size: 15 residues. Germline V gene lookup returns CDR1 MNHEY and CDR2 SVGAGI. V was pared by 3 bases and J by 0 bases, with 4 bases of the junction left unmatched. The CDR3 here is CASSYGDRMNTEAFF. In DNA form, the CDR3 reads TGTGCCAGCAGTTATGGGGACAGAATGAACACTGAAGCTTTCTTT.

CDR3 DNA: TGTGCCAGCAGCTCCCTGAGGTCGGACTTGCCGAGGGGCTACACCTTC. It codes for CASSSLRSDLPRGYTF. This chain connects TRBV7-9 to TRBJ1-2; D gene uncertain. The V end lost 4 bases, the J end lost 8 bases, and 23 bases lay between the germline ends. The CDR3 is 16 amino acids. Germline CDR1 is SEHNR and CDR2 is FQNEAQ (reference sequence).

This clonotype was seen a few times. The rearrangement joins TRBV7-2 to TRBJ2-1; D uncertain. This CDR3 contains 16 residues. Germline-derived CDR1 and CDR2 are SGHTA and FQGNSA. Trimming left V 0 bases short and J 0 bases short, with 9 bases between. This CDR3 is CASSLAASVSYNEQFF. CDR3 nucleotide sequence: TGTGCCAGCAGCTTAGCAGCCTCCGTCTCCTACAATGAGCAGTTCTTC.